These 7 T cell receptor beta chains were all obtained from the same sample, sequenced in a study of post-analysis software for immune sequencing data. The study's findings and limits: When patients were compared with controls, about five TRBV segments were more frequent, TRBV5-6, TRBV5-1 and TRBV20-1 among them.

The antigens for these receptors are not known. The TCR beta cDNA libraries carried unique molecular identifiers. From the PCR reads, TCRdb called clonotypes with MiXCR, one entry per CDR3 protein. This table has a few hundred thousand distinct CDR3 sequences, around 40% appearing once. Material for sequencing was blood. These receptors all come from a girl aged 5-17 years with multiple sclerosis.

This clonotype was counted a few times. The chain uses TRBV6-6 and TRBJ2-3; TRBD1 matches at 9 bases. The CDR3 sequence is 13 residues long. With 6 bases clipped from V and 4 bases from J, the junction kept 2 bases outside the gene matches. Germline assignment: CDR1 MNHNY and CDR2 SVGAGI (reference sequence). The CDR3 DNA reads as TGTGCCAGCAGGGGGACAGGGTCAGATACGCAGTATTTT. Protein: CASRGTGSDTQYF.

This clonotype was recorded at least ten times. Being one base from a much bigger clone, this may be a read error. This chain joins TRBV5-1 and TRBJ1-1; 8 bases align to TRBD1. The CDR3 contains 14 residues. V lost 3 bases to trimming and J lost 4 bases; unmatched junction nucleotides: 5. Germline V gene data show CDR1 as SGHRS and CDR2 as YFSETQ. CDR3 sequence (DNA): TGCGCCAGCAGCTCGGCAGGGGGCTGCACTGAAGCTTTCTTT. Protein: CASSSAGGCTEAFF. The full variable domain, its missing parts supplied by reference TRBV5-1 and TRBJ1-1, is KAGVTQTPRYLIKTRGQQVTLSCSPISGHRSVSWYQQTPGQGLQFLFEYFSETQRNKGNFPGRFSGRQFSNSRSEMNVSTLELGDSALYLCASSSAGGCTEAFFGQGTRLTVV.

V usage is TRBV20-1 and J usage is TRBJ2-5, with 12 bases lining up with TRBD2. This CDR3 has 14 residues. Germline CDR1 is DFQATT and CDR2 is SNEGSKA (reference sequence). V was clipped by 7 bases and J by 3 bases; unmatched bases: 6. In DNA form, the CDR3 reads TGCAGTGTCGGACTAGCGGGAAGGGAAGAGACCCAGTACTTC. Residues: CSVGLAGREETQYF.

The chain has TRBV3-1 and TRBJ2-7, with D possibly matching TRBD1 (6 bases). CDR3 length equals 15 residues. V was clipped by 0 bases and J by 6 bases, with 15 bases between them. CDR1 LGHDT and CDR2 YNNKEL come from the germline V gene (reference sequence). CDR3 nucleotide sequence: TGTGCCAGCAGCCAAGACTACGGGGACAAAGGCGAGCAGTACTTC. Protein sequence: CASSQDYGDKGEQYF.

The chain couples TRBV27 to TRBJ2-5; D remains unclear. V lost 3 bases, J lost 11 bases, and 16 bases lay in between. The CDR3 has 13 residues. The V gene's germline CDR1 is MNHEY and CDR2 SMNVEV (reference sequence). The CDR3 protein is CASSLSVLGEQYF. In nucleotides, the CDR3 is TGTGCCAGCAGTTTGTCCGTCCTAGGTGAGCAGTACTTC.

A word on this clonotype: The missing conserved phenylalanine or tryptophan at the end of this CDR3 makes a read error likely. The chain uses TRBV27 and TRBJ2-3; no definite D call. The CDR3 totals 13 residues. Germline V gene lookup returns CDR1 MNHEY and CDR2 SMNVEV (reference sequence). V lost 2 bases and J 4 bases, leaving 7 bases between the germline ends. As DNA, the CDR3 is TGTGCCAGCAGTTTAGGGTTGTCAGATACGCAGTATTCT. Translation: CASSLGLSDTQYS.

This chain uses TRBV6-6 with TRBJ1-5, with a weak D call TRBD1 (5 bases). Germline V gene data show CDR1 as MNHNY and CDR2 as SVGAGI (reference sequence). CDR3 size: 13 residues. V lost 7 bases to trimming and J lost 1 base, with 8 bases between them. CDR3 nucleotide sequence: TGTGCCAGCAAAGACAGCAGCAATCAGCCCCAGCATTTT. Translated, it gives CASKDSSNQPQHF.